This T cell receptor beta chain was retrieved from a study of T cell changes during pregnancy in multiple sclerosis. CDR3 length equals 14 residues. Deletions cut 2 bases from V and 2 bases from J, with 9 bases between. The germline V gene has CDR1 MGHDK and CDR2 SYGVNS. TCRdb's copy holds only in-frame clones and misses some; the assay was immunoSEQ multiplex PCR. The repertoire holds tens of thousands of clones, 80% to 95% seen once, with 0.55% to 0.7% in the top ten. The receptor was isolated from a female donor with multiple sclerosis, enrolled in a pregnancy study. The sequences come from CD4+ T cells from peripheral blood mononuclear cells, collected in the third trimester of pregnancy. V is TRBV25-1 and J is TRBJ1-2, with D maybe TRBD1 (6 bases). The CDR3, as DNA: TGTGCCAGCAGTGAAGGGGGCCGGAACTATGGCTACACCTTC. Translated: CASSEGGRNYGYTF.